These 26 T cell receptor beta chains share one sample of origin, sequenced in a study of blood T cell repertoires in COVID-19. Generated by immunoSEQ multiplex PCR, the TCRdb table keeps only in-frame clones and is missing some. The data contain 200,000 to 300,000 clones, 75% to 85% of them singletons. The sample was peripheral blood. The receptor set was obtained from a human donor in a cohort sampled during active COVID-19.

The genes are TRBV12-3 or TRBV12-4 and TRBJ1-2; D gene ambiguous. V was trimmed by 5 bases and J by 6 bases, leaving 13 bases between them. This CDR3 is built from 13 residues. CDR3 nucleotides: TGTGCCAGCAGTCCGTCCTCGGGGAATGGCTACACCTTC. Translating it yields CASSPSSGNGYTF.

The chain couples TRBV11-2 to TRBJ1-5, with D tentatively TRBD1 (6 bases). Germline lookup yields CDR1 SGHAT and CDR2 FQNNGV. Trimming left V 4 bases short and J 2 bases short, with 15 bases between. The CDR3 has 16 amino acids. For the CDR3, the DNA is TGTGCCAGCAGCTCCATAGGGGGAAAAGGCAATCAGCCCCAGCATTTT. Translation gives CASSSIGGKGNQPQHF.

This rearrangement joins TRBV4-1 to TRBJ1-1; 8 bases are a match to TRBD1. The CDR3 contains 14 residues. Germline assignment: CDR1 MGHRA and CDR2 YSYEKL. The trim removed 7 bases at V and 0 bases at J, leaving 4 bases unmatched. The CDR3 spells CASTTTGVNTEAFF. As DNA, the CDR3 is TGCGCCAGCACCACGACAGGGGTGAACACTGAAGCTTTCTTT.

For this clone: At one boundary the junction diverges from the germline segment, which might be a read error. The chain has TRBV7-7 and TRBJ2-5, with D perhaps matching TRBD2 (5 bases). Germline V lookup: CDR1 SSHAT, CDR2 FNYEAQ (reference sequence). This CDR3 region has 15 residues. The CDR3 region has the DNA TGTGCTAGCAGCTTAGTACTAGGCAGCGAAGAGACCCAGTACTTC. This sequence encodes CASSLVLGSEETQYF.

V and J are TRBV5-5 and TRBJ2-7; 11 positions match TRBD2. V trimming: 1 base; J trimming: 1 base; junction bases outside the gene matches: 7. The germline V gene encodes CDR1 SGHKS and CDR2 YYEKEE (reference sequence). The CDR3 covers 17 residues. The chain's CDR3 is CASSLRLAGTWSYEQYF. The CDR3 nucleotides are TGTGCCAGCAGCTTGAGACTAGCGGGAACTTGGTCCTACGAGCAGTACTTC.

The chain employs TRBV30 and TRBJ1-1; a weak D match, TRBD1 (6 bases). The CDR3 extends over 13 amino acids. V lost 4 bases to trimming and J lost 5 bases, with 14 bases between them. CDR1 and CDR2 (germline): GTSNPN, SVGIG (reference sequence). This CDR3 is CAWKDYRETEAFF. The CDR3 bases are TGTGCCTGGAAAGACTACAGGGAAACTGAAGCTTTCTTT.

The chain couples TRBV5-6 to TRBJ1-5; 7 positions agree with TRBD1. The CDR3 has 14 residues. Germline trimming cut 0 bases from V and 7 bases from J; bases unmatched to any gene: 4. Germline CDR1 is SGHDT and CDR2 is YYEEEE. CDR3 sequence reads: CASSLGQGEQPQHF. In DNA form, the CDR3 reads TGTGCCAGCAGCTTGGGACAGGGTGAACAGCCCCAGCATTTT.

A note on this clone: Other DNA variants within this sample encode the same CDR3. J is TRBJ2-2 and V is TRBV5-4; D gene ambiguous. The CDR3 is 14 residues long. Trimming left V 0 bases short and J 1 base short, with 4 bases between. Germline-derived CDR1 and CDR2 are SGHNT and YYREEE (reference sequence). The CDR3 DNA reads TGTGCCAGCAGCTTGGGCGGGAACACCGGGGAGCTGTTTTTT. This sequence encodes CASSLGGNTGELFF.

The chain uses TRBV11-2 and TRBJ1-1, with TRBD1 identical over 7 bases. Germline loops: CDR1 SGHAT, CDR2 FQNNGV. The CDR3 has 16 amino acids. Trimming at V came to 5 bases and at J to 0 bases, leaving 9 bases not matched to a gene. The CDR3 bases are TGTGCCAGCAGCCCATACAGGGGACAGATGAACACTGAAGCTTTCTTT. Residues: CASSPYRGQMNTEAFF.

J is TRBJ2-5 and V is TRBV4-1; the D is unclear. Germline V gives CDR1 MGHRA, CDR2 YSYEKL. The CDR3 length is 12 residues. Trimming stripped 2 bases from V and 5 bases from J, with 6 bases between. CDR3 residues: CASSQLGETQYF. CDR3 bases: TGCGCCAGCAGCCAACTCGGGGAGACCCAGTACTTC.

This chain uses TRBV19 with TRBJ2-3; TRBD1 agrees at 7 bases. With 5 bases clipped from V and 1 base from J, the junction kept 9 bases outside the gene matches. The CDR3 is 16 residues long. From germline, CDR1 is LNHDA and CDR2 SQIVND (reference sequence). For the CDR3, the DNA is TGTGCCAGTAGTCCAGATCTAGGACAGGGCACAGATACGCAGTATTTT. It translates to CASSPDLGQGTDTQYF.

V is TRBV6-6 and J is TRBJ2-3; TRBD2 is a possible D gene (5 bases). Germline CDR1 reads MNHNY; CDR2 reads SVGAGI (reference sequence). The V gene lost 6 bases and the J gene lost 0 bases, with 10 bases spanning the gap. The CDR3 is made up of 14 amino acids. The CDR3: CASSPSGSTDTQYF. Here the CDR3 DNA reads TGTGCCAGCAGCCCAAGCGGAAGCACAGATACGCAGTATTTT.

J is TRBJ2-7 and V is TRBV5-8; 10 bases line up with TRBD1. Germline CDR1 reads SGHTS; CDR2 reads YDEGEE. CDR3 length: 14 residues. With V trimmed by 4 bases and J by 3 bases, 4 bases remained unmatched. The CDR3 here is CASSRTGGIYEQYF. CDR3 sequence (DNA): TGTGCCAGCAGCAGGACAGGGGGGATCTACGAGCAGTACTTC.

V and J are TRBV11-2 and TRBJ2-5; D gene unclear. The germline V gene has CDR1 SGHAT and CDR2 FQNNGV. The CDR3 loop spans 13 amino acids. V lost 2 bases and J lost 0, with 4 bases in between. The CDR3 coding sequence is TGTGCCAGCAGCTTACTACACCAAGAGACCCAGTACTTC. Translated, it gives CASSLLHQETQYF.

CDR3 amino acids: CASSLAGGVGKTQYF. CDR3 in DNA: TGTGCCAGCAGTTTGGCTGGGGGCGTGGGGAAGACCCAGTACTTC. The V gene is TRBV28, the J gene TRBJ2-5, with D possibly TRBD1 on 6 matching bases. The CDR3 consists of 15 residues. The V gene lost 3 bases and the J gene lost 6 bases, with 17 bases spanning the gap. CDR1 is MDHEN and CDR2 is SYDVKM in the germline V gene. Looking up the rest from reference TRBV28 and TRBJ2-5 gives the full variable domain: DVKVTQSSRYLVKRTGEKVFLECVQDMDHENMFWYRQDPGLGLRLIYFSYDVKMKEKGDIPEGYSVSREKKERFSLILESASTNQTSMYLCASSLAGGVGKTQYFGPGTRLLVL.

This chain connects TRBV2 to TRBJ1-1, with a weak D call TRBD1 (6 bases). This CDR3 has 13 amino acids. V dropped 9 bases and J dropped 5 bases, with 16 bases sitting between them. Germline CDR1 SNHLY, CDR2 FYNNEI. The CDR3, as DNA: TGTGCCAGTACCCCGGGACAAAGGACTGAAGCTTTCTTT. Translated: CASTPGQRTEAFF.

This clone was found once. The V gene is TRBV19, the J gene TRBJ1-1; D is perhaps TRBD1 (5 bases). V was pared by 7 bases and J by 4 bases, with 16 bases between. CDR1 is LNHDA, CDR2 SQIVND, per germline (reference sequence). There are 14 residues in the CDR3. The chain's CDR3 is CASTPDFGGTEAFF. The CDR3 bases are TGTGCCAGTACCCCGGACTTCGGGGGCACTGAAGCTTTCTTT.

The J gene is TRBJ2-6, the V gene TRBV24-1; 7 nucleotides align to TRBD2. The germline gives CDR1 KGHDR, CDR2 SFDVKD. The CDR3 consists of 16 residues. Trimming cost V 3 bases and J 1 base; bases outside gene matches: 2. The CDR3 loop is CATSDPGRSGANVLTF. In nucleotides, the CDR3 is TGTGCCACCAGTGATCCCGGGAGGTCTGGGGCCAACGTCCTGACTTTC.

This clone was detected only a few times. V gene TRBV3-1 (or the pseudogene TRBV3-2) combines with J gene TRBJ1-4; D is possibly TRBD1 (6 bases). This CDR3 region has 11 residues. Germline loops: CDR1 LGHDT, CDR2 YNNKEL (reference sequence). V lost 6 bases to trimming and J lost 10 bases, with 9 bases between them. The CDR3 coding sequence is TGTGCCAGCAGTCAGGGGCGAAAACTGTTTTTT. Translation gives CASSQGRKLFF.

The CDR3 bases are TGTGCCAGCAGCTTACAGGGGACGGGAGGCTACACCTTC. Amino acids: CASSLQGTGGYTF. This sequence joins TRBV7-2 and TRBJ1-2, with D possibly TRBD1 on 6 matching bases. Germline CDR1 reads SGHTA; CDR2 reads FQGNSA. V lost 2 bases to trimming and J lost 8 bases, with 12 bases between them. The CDR3 runs to 13 residues.

This clone was picked up a small number of times. At the DNA level, this CDR3 is encoded by other sequences in the same sample as well. V gene TRBV11-3 combines with J gene TRBJ2-7; 11 bases are shared with TRBD2. The CDR3 runs to 14 residues. The trim removed 5 bases at V and 4 bases at J, leaving 4 bases unmatched. From germline, CDR1 is SGHNT and CDR2 YENEEA. CDR3 region: CASSLTSGSYEQYF. The CDR3 DNA reads as TGTGCCAGCAGCCTCACTAGCGGGAGTTACGAGCAGTACTTC.

The chain couples TRBV6-6 to TRBJ2-1; 12 bases agree with TRBD2. After removal of 11 bases from V and 6 bases from J, the junction contained 8 bases not matched to a gene. Germline assignment: CDR1 MNHNY and CDR2 SVGAGI (reference sequence). The CDR3 totals 14 residues. The CDR3 DNA is TGTGCCGGACGGACTAGCGGGGAATTCAATGAGCAGTTCTTC. This translates into CAGRTSGEFNEQFF.

V and J are TRBV7-9 and TRBJ1-4, with 9 bases that match TRBD1. The V gene's germline CDR1 is SEHNR and CDR2 FQNEAQ (reference sequence). CDR3 size: 15 residues. Unmatched junction bases numbered 8, after V lost 5 bases and J lost 7 bases. The CDR3 protein is CASSEGQGLGEKLFF. CDR3 nucleotide sequence: TGTGCCAGCAGCGAGGGACAGGGTCTCGGTGAAAAACTGTTTTTT.

The chain links TRBV4-2 to TRBJ2-7; TRBD1 aligns across 9 bases. J was trimmed by 3 bases and V by 0 bases; bases with no gene match: 9. The V gene's germline CDR1 is LGHNA and CDR2 YNFKEQ. CDR3 length equals 17 residues. In DNA, the CDR3 is TGTGCCAGCAGCCAAGAACCCGGGACAGGGTGGGTCTACGAGCAGTACTTC. Its translation is CASSQEPGTGWVYEQYF.

The gene calls are TRBV6-5 and TRBJ2-5; 7 positions agree with TRBD2. The CDR3 sequence is 12 residues long. Germline CDR1 is MNHEY and CDR2 is SVGAGI. V lost 6 bases and J lost 5; bases outside the gene matches: 3. CDR3 sequence: CASRGGKETQYF. CDR3 DNA sequence: TGTGCCAGCAGGGGAGGGAAGGAGACCCAGTACTTC.

The sample holds a few counts of this clone. The chain links TRBV3-1 (or the pseudogene TRBV3-2) to TRBJ2-1; 8 positions agree with TRBD2. J gave up 3 bases and V 3 bases, and 4 bases lay outside the gene matches. The CDR3 spans 15 residues. CDR1 and CDR2 (germline): LGHDT, YNNKEL (reference sequence). CDR3 in DNA: TGTGCCAGCAGCCACCCCGGGACTAGCTACAATGAGCAGTTCTTC. Translating it yields CASSHPGTSYNEQFF.